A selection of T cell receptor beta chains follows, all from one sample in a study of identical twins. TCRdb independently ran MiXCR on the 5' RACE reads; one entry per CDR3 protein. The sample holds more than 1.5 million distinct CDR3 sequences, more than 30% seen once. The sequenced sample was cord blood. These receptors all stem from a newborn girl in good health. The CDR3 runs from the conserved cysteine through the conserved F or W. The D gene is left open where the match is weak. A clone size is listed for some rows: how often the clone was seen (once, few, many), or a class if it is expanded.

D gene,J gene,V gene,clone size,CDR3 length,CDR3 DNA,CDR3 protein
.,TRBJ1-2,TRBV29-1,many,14,TGCAGCGTTGTTTTTTTGGAGGGGAGATATGGCTACACCTTC,CSVVFLEGRYGYTF
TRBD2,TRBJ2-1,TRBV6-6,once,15,TGTGCCAGCAGATGGACTAGCGGGGGGGCCCGTGAGCAGTTCTTC,CASRWTSGGAREQFF
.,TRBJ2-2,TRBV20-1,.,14,TGCAGTGCTAGGGACCCCTCACGGACCGGGGAGCTGTTTTTT,CSARDPSRTGELFF
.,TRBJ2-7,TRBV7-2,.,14,TGTGCCAGCAGCCCGCGACTTTTAGGCTACGAGCAGTACTTC,CASSPRLLGYEQYF
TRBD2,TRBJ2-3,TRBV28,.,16,TGTGCCAGCAGTTCACCTCGCGGGGGTGGGGGAGATACGCAGTATTTT,CASSSPRGGGGDTQYF
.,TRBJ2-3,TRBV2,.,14,TGTGCCAGCTGCGACAGTTTGGGCACAGATACGCAGTATTTT,CASCDSLGTDTQYF
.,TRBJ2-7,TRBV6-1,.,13,TGTGCCAGCAGATTCGGCTACTCCTACGAGCAGTACTTC,CASRFGYSYEQYF
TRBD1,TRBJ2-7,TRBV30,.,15,TGTGCCTCGCAAGCCCCACCAGGGGGCGTATACGAGCAGTACTTC,CASQAPPGGVYEQYF
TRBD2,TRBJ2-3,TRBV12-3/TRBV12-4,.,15,TGTGCCAGCAGTCAGACTAGCTTAAGCACAGATGCGCAGTATTTT,CASSQTSLSTDAQYF
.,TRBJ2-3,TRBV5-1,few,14,TGCGCCAGCAGTCCCCTAGCCCCCCCAGATACGCAGTATTTT,CASSPLAPPDTQYF
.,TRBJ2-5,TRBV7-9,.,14,TGTGCCAGCAGCCAGGGACGGTTCCAAGAGACCCAGTACTTC,CASSQGRFQETQYF
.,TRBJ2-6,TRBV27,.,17,TGTGCCAGCAGTTTATTGAACGCCGGCTCTGGGGCCAACGTCCTGACTTTC,CASSLLNAGSGANVLTF
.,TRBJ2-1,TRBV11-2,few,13,TGTGCCAGCAACTACCGTTCCTCCAATGAGCAGTTCTTC,CASNYRSSNEQFF
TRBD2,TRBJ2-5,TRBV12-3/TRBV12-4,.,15,TGTGCCAGCAGTCCCACTAGCGGGGGAGAAGAGACCCAGTACTTC,CASSPTSGGEETQYF
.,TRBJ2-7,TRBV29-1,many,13,TGCAGCGTTCTGCAGGGCGGCTCCTACGAGCAGTACTTC,CSVLQGGSYEQYF
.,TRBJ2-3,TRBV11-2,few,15,TGTGCCAGCAGCCCCCCCCCGGCCAACTTGGATACGCAGTATTTT,CASSPPPANLDTQYF
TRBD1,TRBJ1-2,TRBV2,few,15,TGTGCCAGCAGCCTGGACAGGGGGACTAACTATGGCTACACCTTC,CASSLDRGTNYGYTF
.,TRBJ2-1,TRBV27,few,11,TGTGCCAGCAACCCTAGGGGTGAGCAGTTCTTC,CASNPRGEQFF
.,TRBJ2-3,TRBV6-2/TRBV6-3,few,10,TGTGCCAGCGGTGTCTATACGCAGTATTTT,CASGVYTQYF
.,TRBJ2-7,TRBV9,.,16,TGTGCCAGCAGCTTAGACACCTGGACTCAGACCTACGAGCAGTACTTC,CASSLDTWTQTYEQYF
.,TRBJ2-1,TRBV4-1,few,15,TGCGCCAGCAGCCAAGATAGAAACACCTACAATGAGCAGTTCTTC,CASSQDRNTYNEQFF
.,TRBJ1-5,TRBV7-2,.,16,TGTGCCAGCAGCTTAGTGGGCAGCCGGAGCAATCAGCCCCAGCATTTT,CASSLVGSRSNQPQHF
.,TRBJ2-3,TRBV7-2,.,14,TGTGCCAGCAGCTTAGCGAGGCCAAAAGATACGCAGTATTTT,CASSLARPKDTQYF
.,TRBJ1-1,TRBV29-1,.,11,TGCAGCGGACGGAAGGACACTGAAGCTTTCTTT,CSGRKDTEAFF
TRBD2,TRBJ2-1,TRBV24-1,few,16,TGTGCCACCAGTGACCCAGGAAGCGGGAGTTTCGATGAGCAGTTCTTC,CATSDPGSGSFDEQFF
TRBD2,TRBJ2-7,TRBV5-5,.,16,TGTGCCAGCAGCTTGGATCTAGCGGGAGTCTCCTACGAGCAGTACTTC,CASSLDLAGVSYEQYF
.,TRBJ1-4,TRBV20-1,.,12,TGCAGTGTGGGTCTCGCTAATGAAAAACTGTTTTTT,CSVGLANEKLFF
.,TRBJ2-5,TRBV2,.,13,TGTGCCAGCAGTGAGCGGGAACGGGAGACCCAGTACTTC,CASSERERETQYF
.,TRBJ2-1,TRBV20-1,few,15,TGCAGTGCTAGAGATGCGGAGATACCTCTCAATGAGCAGTTCTTC,CSARDAEIPLNEQFF
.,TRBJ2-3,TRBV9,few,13,TGTGCCAGCAGCGTAGACGAGACAGATACGCAGTATTTT,CASSVDETDTQYF
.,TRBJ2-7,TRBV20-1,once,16,TGCAGTGCTAGGGACTCAACTAGAACGTTAACCTACGAGCAGTACTTC,CSARDSTRTLTYEQYF
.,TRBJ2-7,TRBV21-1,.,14,TGTGCCAGCAGCAAAGCGGGATCCTACAATGAGCAGTACTTC,CASSKAGSYNEQYF
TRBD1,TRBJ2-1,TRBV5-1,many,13,TGCGCCAGCCGGACAGGGGGCCACAATGAGCAGTTCTTC,CASRTGGHNEQFF
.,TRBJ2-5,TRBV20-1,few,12,TGCAGTGCTAGATCGCCCACCCGGGAGCAGTACTTC,CSARSPTREQYF
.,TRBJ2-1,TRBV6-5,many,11,TGTGCCAGCAGTCAGGCCTATGAGCAGTTCTTC,CASSQAYEQFF
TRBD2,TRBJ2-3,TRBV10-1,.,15,TGCGCCAGCAGTGAAGAGCGGGGGATCACAGATACGCAGTATTTT,CASSEERGITDTQYF
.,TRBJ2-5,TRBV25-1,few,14,TGTGCCAGCAGTGCACCGACAGTCCAAGAGACCCAGTACTTC,CASSAPTVQETQYF
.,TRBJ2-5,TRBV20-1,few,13,TGCAGTGCTAGTCGGAGTTACCAAGAGACCCAGTACTTC,CSASRSYQETQYF
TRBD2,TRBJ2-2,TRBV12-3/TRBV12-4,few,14,TGTGCCAGCAGTTCCGGGAGGGCCACCGGGGAGCTGTTTTTT,CASSSGRATGELFF
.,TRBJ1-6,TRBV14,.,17,TGTGCCAGCAGCCAAGATTTCGGAGGGACCTTTAATTCACCCCTCCACTTT,CASSQDFGGTFNSPLHF
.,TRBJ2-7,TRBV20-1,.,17,TGCAGTGCTAGTGCCGGGAGCAGGGGGATCAACTCCTACGAGCAGTACTTC,CSASAGSRGINSYEQYF
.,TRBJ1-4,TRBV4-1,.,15,TGCGCCAGCAGCCAGGGTAGTCTACCTAATGAAAAACTGTTTTTT,CASSQGSLPNEKLFF
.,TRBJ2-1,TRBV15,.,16,TGTGCCACCAGCGCCCCCGGACTACCTTCCTACAATGAGCAGTTCTTC,CATSAPGLPSYNEQFF
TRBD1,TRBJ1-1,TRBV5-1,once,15,TGCGCCAGCAGCTTGGCGGGGACAGGGGCCACTGAAGCTTTCTTT,CASSLAGTGATEAFF
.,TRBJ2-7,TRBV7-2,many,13,TGTGCCAGCAGCTTAGCGGAACGCCACGAGCAGTACTTC,CASSLAERHEQYF
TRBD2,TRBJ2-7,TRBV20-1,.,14,TGCAGTGCCAAATCTAGCGGAAGCTCCTACGAGCAGTACTTC,CSAKSSGSSYEQYF
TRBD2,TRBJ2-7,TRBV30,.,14,TGTGCCCGAACGACTAGCGGGGGAGGCTACGAGCAGTACTTC,CARTTSGGGYEQYF
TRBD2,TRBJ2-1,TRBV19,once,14,TGTGCCAGTACCCCAGCGGGAGGTAGGAATGGGCAGTTCTTC,CASTPAGGRNGQFF
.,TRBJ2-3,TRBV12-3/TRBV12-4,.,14,TGTGCCAGCAGTTTAAGTAGGAGGGCAGATATGCAGTATTTT,CASSLSRRADMQYF
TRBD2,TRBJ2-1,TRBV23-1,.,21,TGCGCCAGCAGTCAATCCGCCGGGACTAGCGGGAGGGCCGAATCCTACAATGAGCAGTTCTTC,CASSQSAGTSGRAESYNEQFF
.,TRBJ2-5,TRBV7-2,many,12,TGTGCCAGCAGCCGGAGGGAAGAGACCCAGTACTTC,CASSRREETQYF
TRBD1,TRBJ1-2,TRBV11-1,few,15,TGTGCCAGCAGTTCGGGACAGGGGGCCCTCTATGGCTACACCTTC,CASSSGQGALYGYTF
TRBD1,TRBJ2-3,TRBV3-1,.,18,TGTGCCAGCAGCCAAGCGTTGGGACAGGGTAAATCCACAGATACGCAGTATTTT,CASSQALGQGKSTDTQYF
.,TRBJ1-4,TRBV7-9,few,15,TGTGCCAGCAGCTTTACGGGGGGAGAGAATGAAAAACTGTTTTTT,CASSFTGGENEKLFF
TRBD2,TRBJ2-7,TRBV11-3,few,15,TGTGCCAGCAGCTTAGACAGCGGGGGGCACAATGAGCAGTACTTC,CASSLDSGGHNEQYF
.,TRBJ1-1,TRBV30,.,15,TGTGCCTGGAGTAAAGGAGGCAGAGTGAACACTGAAGCTTTCTTT,CAWSKGGRVNTEAFF